This entry lists 21 T cell receptor beta chains sequenced from one sample in a study of shared clonotypes between healthy human individuals. Some clones are missing from TCRdb's copy, which holds only in-frame ones; the method was immunoSEQ multiplex PCR. The table lists under 350,000 clones, roughly 91% of them singletons, with about 17% in the top ten. Sequenced: memory CD8+ T cells sorted from blood. Regarding subset: CD45RO+ cells pooled with CCR7-negative TemRA cells. Receptor source: a man between 18 and 35 years old in good health.

Concerning this clone itself: Distinct nucleotide sequences in the sample also encode this CDR3. This chain connects TRBV4-1 to TRBJ2-7; 7 bases agree with TRBD1. The CDR3 has 13 residues. Germline assignment: CDR1 MGHRA and CDR2 YSYEKL. The trim removed 0 bases at V and 6 bases at J, leaving 2 bases unmatched. For the CDR3, the DNA is TGCGCCAGCAGCCAAGATAGGGGGCTCGAGCAGTACTTC. Its protein product is CASSQDRGLEQYF.

The gene calls are TRBV5-6 and TRBJ2-1; D gene uncertain. The V gene's germline CDR1 is SGHDT and CDR2 YYEEEE. The CDR3 runs to 12 residues. V was shortened by 1 base and J by 5 bases, with 4 bases between the two germline ends. Here the CDR3 reads CASSLIDNEQFF. The CDR3 DNA is TGTGCCAGCAGCTTGATAGACAATGAGCAGTTCTTC.

The chain joins TRBV16 to TRBJ1-1; perhaps TRBD1 as D (6 bases). V was shortened by 2 bases and J by 0 bases, with 7 bases between the two germline ends. The CDR3 spans 14 residues. Germline V CDR1 and CDR2: KGHSY, FQNENV. Written as DNA, the CDR3 is TGTGCCAGCAGCCAAGGACAGCTGAACACTGAAGCTTTCTTT. Its protein product is CASSQGQLNTEAFF.

The V gene is TRBV5-4, the J gene TRBJ1-2; 8 nucleotides align to TRBD1. This CDR3 is 14 amino acids long. V was clipped by 3 bases and J by 5 bases; unmatched bases: 6. Germline CDR1 is SGHNT and CDR2 is YYREEE (reference sequence). This CDR3 is CASSSEDREYGYTF. The CDR3 DNA sequence: TGTGCCAGCAGCTCGGAGGACAGGGAATATGGCTACACCTTC.

The CDR3 loop reads CASSVGQWGYEQYF. Here the CDR3 DNA reads TGTGCCAGCAGCGTAGGCCAATGGGGCTACGAGCAGTACTTC. The chain has TRBV9 and TRBJ2-7; no clear D gene. Looked up from germline, CDR1 is SGDLS and CDR2 is YYNGEE. CDR3 length equals 14 residues. Trimming took off 0 bases at V and 3 bases at J, with 10 bases between the two ends.

This clone was seen more than once but under ten times. The sample carries other DNA sequences with the same CDR3. This chain connects TRBV30 to TRBJ1-1; possibly TRBD1 for D (6 bases). This CDR3 contains 13 residues. V was cut by 1 base and J by 1 base, with 7 bases left in between. Germline CDR1 GTSNPN, CDR2 SVGIG (reference sequence). CDR3 loop: CAWSAQGNTEAFF. The CDR3 DNA follows: TGTGCCTGGAGTGCACAGGGGAACACTGAAGCTTTCTTT.

The chain joins TRBV7-3 to TRBJ2-5, with 9 bases that match TRBD1. CDR1 is SGHTA, CDR2 FQGTGA, per germline. The CDR3 spans 14 residues. Unmatched junction bases numbered 6, after V lost 5 bases and J lost 5 bases. The CDR3 nucleotides read TGTGCCAGCAGCGCTACAGGGGGCTTTGAGACCCAGTACTTC. Its protein is CASSATGGFETQYF.

This clone was counted only a few times. This chain joins TRBV11-2 and TRBJ2-3; 13 positions agree with TRBD2. The V and J ends lost 5 bases and 5 bases, in that order; junction bases with no gene match: 10. The germline V gene has CDR1 SGHAT and CDR2 FQNNGV. CDR3 length: 17 residues. CDR3 nucleotides: TGTGCCAGCAGCCCTACTAGCGGGAGGGCCGGGTTAGATACGCAGTATTTT. Translating gives CASSPTSGRAGLDTQYF. The whole variable domain, remainder taken from reference TRBV11-2 and TRBJ2-3, is EAGVAQSPRYKIIEKRQSVAFWCNPISGHATLYWYQQILGQGPKLLIQFQNNGVVDDSQLPKDRFSAERLKGVDSTLKIQPAKLEDSAVYLCASSPTSGRAGLDTQYFGPGTRLTVL.

The rearrangement uses TRBV27 and TRBJ2-1, with a possible D match to TRBD2 (7 bases). The germline CDR1 and CDR2 sequences are MNHEY and SMNVEV (reference sequence). Trimming left V 5 bases short and J 5 bases short, with 19 bases between. The CDR3 length is 16 residues. CDR3 sequence reads: CASSRGAGSGHNEQFF. The CDR3 DNA reads as TGTGCCAGCAGTCGGGGGGCAGGGTCAGGACACAATGAGCAGTTCTTC.

The chain couples TRBV6-6 to TRBJ2-2; D is possibly TRBD1 (5 bases). The CDR3 is 13 amino acids. Per the germline V gene, CDR1 is MNHNY and CDR2 is SVGAGI (reference sequence). V gave up 2 bases and J gave up 10 bases, with 11 bases separating them. The CDR3 nucleotides are TGTGCCAGCAGTTACATCAGGGCGGAGGAGCTGTTTTTT. Protein sequence: CASSYIRAEELFF.

The rearrangement links TRBV2 to TRBJ1-2; TRBD1 matches 8 bases. The CDR3 runs 13 residues. V lost 3 bases to trimming and J lost 7 bases; unmatched junction nucleotides: 4. In germline, CDR1 is SNHLY, CDR2 FYNNEI. The CDR3 reads CASSDRGLGGYTF. The CDR3 DNA is TGTGCCAGCAGTGACAGGGGGCTGGGTGGCTACACCTTC. The whole variable domain, filled in from reference TRBV2 and TRBJ1-2, reads EPEVTQTPSHQVTQMGQEVILRCVPISNHLYFYWYRQILGQKVEFLVSFYNNEISEKSEIFDDQFSVERPDGSNFTLKIRSTKLEDSAMYFCASSDRGLGGYTFGSGTRLTVV.

The chain combines TRBV4-1 with TRBJ2-7; D might be TRBD1 (5 bases). CDR1 is MGHRA, CDR2 YSYEKL, per germline. The CDR3 has 13 amino acids. The V end was cut by 2 bases, the J end by 4 bases, with 9 bases between. The CDR3 spells CASSQPGKYEQYF. The CDR3 nucleotides are TGCGCCAGCAGCCAACCAGGGAAATACGAGCAGTACTTC.

The rearrangement uses TRBV6-5 and TRBJ2-5; no firm D call. Germline CDR1 is MNHEY and CDR2 is SVGAGI. Trimming pared 5 bases from V and 3 bases from J, leaving 13 bases between. CDR3 size: 14 residues. This CDR3 reads CASSPSFMEETQYF. Written as DNA, the CDR3 is TGTGCCAGCAGTCCCAGCTTTATGGAAGAGACCCAGTACTTC.

The chain employs TRBV5-6 and TRBJ2-7; no reliable D call. Germline V gives CDR1 SGHDT, CDR2 YYEEEE. CDR3 length: 15 residues. Trimming took 0 bases from V and 2 from J, leaving 12 bases between them. Here the CDR3 reads CASSLVFSLAYEQYF. CDR3 nucleotide sequence: TGTGCCAGCAGCTTGGTTTTCAGCCTAGCCTACGAGCAGTACTTC.

The rearrangement joins TRBV4-3 to TRBJ2-5, with 11 nucleotides matching TRBD2. The J segment lost 2 bases and the V segment lost 2 bases, leaving 7 bases of the junction unmatched. The CDR3 loop spans 17 amino acids. Germline CDR1 and CDR2: LGHNA and YSLEER. The CDR3: CASSQLWTSGLQETQYF. DNA of the CDR3: TGCGCCAGCAGCCAACTTTGGACTAGCGGGTTACAAGAGACCCAGTACTTC.

The V gene is TRBV4-1, the J gene TRBJ2-7; no firm D call. The CDR3 is 18 amino acids. CDR1 MGHRA and CDR2 YSYEKL come from the germline V gene. The V gene lost 0 bases and the J gene lost 4 bases, with 22 bases spanning the gap. The DNA of the CDR3 is TGCGCCAGCAGCCAAGATCCCCCGACTTCCGGGCTCGGGTACGAGCAGTACTTC. Its translation is CASSQDPPTSGLGYEQYF.

V and J are TRBV7-4 and TRBJ1-1; the D gene is possibly TRBD1 (5 bases). This CDR3 region has 14 residues. Trimming stripped 5 bases from V and 3 bases from J, with 13 bases between. CDR1 is SGHVT, CDR2 SQSDAQ, per germline. DNA of the CDR3: TGTGCCAGCAGCCCACGACAGCAGGACACTGAAGCTTTCTTT. Its translation: CASSPRQQDTEAFF. Together with reference TRBV7-4 and TRBJ1-1, the CDR3 gives the full variable domain: GAGVSQSPRYKVAKRGRDVALRCDSISGHVTLYWYRQTLGQGSEVLTYSQSDAQRDKSGRPSGRFSAERPERSVSTLKIQRTEQGDSAVYLCASSPRQQDTEAFFGQGTRLTVV.

J is TRBJ1-5 and V is TRBV29-1; D gene uncertain. V was shortened by 4 bases and J by 1 base, with 8 bases between the two germline ends. Germline CDR1 reads SQVTM; CDR2 reads ANQGSEA. The CDR3 is 13 residues long. The CDR3 DNA is TGCAGCGTTGTGGATGCGAGCAATCAGCCCCAGCATTTT. Amino acids: CSVVDASNQPQHF.

In its sample, this clone was seen once. This chain links TRBV7-6 with TRBJ2-1; TRBD1 might be the D (6 bases). The CDR3 is 18 amino acids. The germline V gene encodes CDR1 SGHVS and CDR2 FNYEAQ. With 5 bases removed from V and 0 bases from J, the gap between germline ends came to 20 bases. The CDR3 region has the DNA TGTGCCAGCAGCACCGAGTTAGGCTGGACAGACTCCTACAATGAGCAGTTCTTC. Amino acid sequence: CASSTELGWTDSYNEQFF.

This chain links TRBV27 with TRBJ2-7; 10 bases line up with TRBD1. There are 14 residues in the CDR3. Germline V gives CDR1 MNHEY, CDR2 SMNVEV (reference sequence). V lost 6 bases, J lost 3 bases, and 5 bases stayed unmatched. This chain's CDR3 is CASRWGTGDYEQYF. CDR3 bases: TGTGCCAGCAGGTGGGGGACAGGGGACTACGAGCAGTACTTC.

The sample holds many counts of this clone. The CDR3 sequence: CASSFTGGPGANVLTF. Here the CDR3 DNA reads TGTGCCAGCAGTTTTACAGGGGGCCCTGGGGCCAACGTCCTGACTTTC. This chain uses TRBV27 with TRBJ2-6; 9 positions match TRBD1. Unmatched junction bases numbered 2, after V lost 3 bases and J lost 2 bases. CDR1 and CDR2 (germline): MNHEY, SMNVEV (reference sequence). The CDR3 length is 16 residues.